One sample yielded the 21 T cell receptor beta chains listed below, sequenced in a study of blood T cell repertoires in COVID-19 (dated by TCRdb to 2018 to 2021). Library prep was done by the immunoSEQ multiplex PCR assay. TCRdb obtained this table from immuneACCESS and retained in-frame rearrangements with V and J assigned. These tables miss some clones; where compared with another copy, unresolved V genes account for less than half of the shortfall, and the remainder is unexplained. The sample profile shows about 190,000 clones; roughly four fifths of them were found once. The ten biggest clones cover 5.1% of the sample. The source material was peripheral blood. Source of these receptors: a woman in her 70s with active or convalescent COVID-19.

The J gene is TRBJ1-3, the V gene TRBV18; D possibly corresponds to TRBD1 (6 bases). The CDR3 spans 17 residues. CDR1 KGHSH and CDR2 LQKENI come from the germline V gene. V was pared by 4 bases and J by 0 bases, with 16 bases between. CDR3 DNA sequence: TGTGCCAGCTCACTCAAGGGGGACACCAACTCTGGAAACACCATATATTTT. Residues: CASSLKGDTNSGNTIYF. Supplemented by reference TRBV18 and TRBJ1-3, the full variable domain reads NAGVMQNPRHLVRRRGQEARLRCSPMKGHSHVYWYRQLPEEGLKFMVYLQKENIIDESGMPKERFSAEFPKEGPSILRIQQVVRGDSAAYFCASSLKGDTNSGNTIYFGEGSWLTVV.

The chain joins TRBV4-1 to TRBJ2-3; 11 nucleotides align to TRBD2. The CDR3 spans 16 residues. The V gene end was trimmed by 4 bases and the J gene end by 5 bases; junction bases not matched to a gene: 8. CDR1 and CDR2 (germline): MGHRA, YSYEKL. The DNA for the CDR3 is TGCGCCAGCAGCCTCGTCAGTCTAGCGGGAGGAGATACGCAGTATTTT. Residues: CASSLVSLAGGDTQYF.

The chain employs TRBV5-1 and TRBJ2-7; 12 bases line up with TRBD2. There are 16 residues in the CDR3. CDR1 is SGHRS, CDR2 YFSETQ, per germline. J gave up 2 bases and V 4 bases, and 7 bases lay outside the gene matches. The CDR3 protein is CASSILTSGSTYEQYF. In DNA, the CDR3 is TGCGCCAGCAGCATATTGACTAGCGGGAGTACCTACGAGCAGTACTTC.

The chain is built from TRBV6-5 and TRBJ2-3; 7 bases agree with TRBD1. CDR1 and CDR2 (germline): MNHEY, SVGAGI. V lost 8 bases to trimming and J lost 3 bases; unmatched junction nucleotides: 11. There are 15 residues in the CDR3. The CDR3 bases are TGTGCCAGCCCTTGGGGTACAGGGGATACAGATACGCAGTATTTT. Protein: CASPWGTGDTDTQYF.

V gene TRBV5-8 combines with J gene TRBJ2-3; 10 bases fit TRBD1. The trim removed 3 bases at V and 3 bases at J, leaving 4 bases unmatched. The CDR3 consists of 15 residues. The germline CDR1 and CDR2 sequences are SGHTS and YDEGEE. The CDR3 nucleotides are TGTGCCAGCAGCTCCCGACAGGGGGCTACAGATACGCAGTATTTT. Encoded protein: CASSSRQGATDTQYF.

The genes are TRBV20-1 and TRBJ1-1, with 7 bases identical to TRBD1. V lost 3 bases and J lost 2; bases outside the gene matches: 12. Germline V gene sequence: CDR1 DFQATT, CDR2 SNEGSKA (reference sequence). This CDR3 has 16 amino acids. Written as DNA, the CDR3 is TGCAGTGCTAGTCATTCTTTGGGACAGACAAACACTGAAGCTTTCTTT. Translating gives CSASHSLGQTNTEAFF.

The chain recombines TRBV2 with TRBJ1-5; 8 bases align to TRBD1. The CDR3 sequence is 15 residues long. The V gene's germline CDR1 is SNHLY and CDR2 FYNNEI. V shed 6 bases and J 3 bases; nucleotides not matched to a gene: 7. The chain's CDR3 is CASRPGTGNNQPQHF. The CDR3 DNA reads as TGTGCCAGCAGGCCCGGGACAGGAAACAATCAGCCCCAGCATTTT.

Here the CDR3 reads CASSPSEAGELFF. CDR3 DNA sequence: TGTGCCAGCTCCCCCTCTGAGGCCGGGGAGCTGTTTTTT. J is TRBJ2-2 and V is TRBV18; D is ambiguous. The CDR3 contains 13 residues. Trimming stripped 6 bases from V and 6 bases from J, with 11 bases between. CDR1 is KGHSH and CDR2 is LQKENI in the germline V gene.

The chain uses TRBV19 and TRBJ2-5; 8 bases align to TRBD1. V lost 5 bases and J lost 7; bases outside the gene matches: 12. Looked up from germline, CDR1 is LNHDA and CDR2 is SQIVND (reference sequence). The CDR3 consists of 15 residues. The CDR3 DNA sequence: TGTGCCAGTAGTCCGACCGGGACAGGAGCATGGACCCAGTACTTC. It codes for CASSPTGTGAWTQYF.

The V call is TRBV6-2 or TRBV6-3, the J call TRBJ1-5; 9 nucleotides agree with TRBD1. The trim removed 5 bases at V and 3 bases at J, leaving 2 bases unmatched. CDR1 is MNHEY, CDR2 SVGEGT, per germline. The length of the CDR3 is 14 residues. The CDR3 DNA sequence: TGTGCCAGCAGTGGGACAGGGAACAATCAGCCCCAGCATTTT. Protein sequence: CASSGTGNNQPQHF.

This clone was recorded a few times. The chain recombines TRBV12-5 with TRBJ1-2, with no clear D. The CDR3 is 15 residues long. CDR1 and CDR2 (germline): LGHNT, FRNRAP. The V end was cut by 3 bases, the J end by 8 bases, with 19 bases between. The CDR3 bases are TGTGCTAGTGGTTTACCCCGGGAGGACCATCGAGGCTACACCTTC. Protein: CASGLPREDHRGYTF.

V and J are TRBV20-1 and TRBJ2-7, with D uncertain. Germline CDR1 DFQATT, CDR2 SNEGSKA (reference sequence). The CDR3 sequence is 11 residues long. V lost 3 bases and J 9 bases, leaving 12 bases between the germline ends. CDR3 amino acids: CSARKEETQYF. The CDR3 coding sequence is TGCAGTGCTAGGAAAGAGGAGACGCAGTACTTC.

The chain joins TRBV6-1 to TRBJ1-1; 8 bases align to TRBD1. The CDR3 is 17 residues long. Germline CDR1 MNHNS, CDR2 SASEGT. The trim removed 3 bases at V and 2 bases at J, leaving 11 bases unmatched. CDR3 loop: CASSEGKRQGINTEAFF. The CDR3 region has the DNA TGTGCCAGCAGTGAGGGAAAACGACAGGGGATTAACACTGAAGCTTTCTTT.

The rearrangement uses TRBV9 and TRBJ2-1; 7 bases line up with TRBD1. J gave up 1 base and V 3 bases, and 4 bases lay outside the gene matches. From germline, CDR1 is SGDLS and CDR2 YYNGEE. The CDR3 is 15 amino acids. CDR3: CASSGEGQSYNEQFF. DNA for the CDR3: TGTGCCAGCAGCGGAGAGGGACAGTCCTACAATGAGCAGTTCTTC.

The chain recombines TRBV10-1 with TRBJ2-1; 11 bases are shared with TRBD2. The CDR3 totals 19 residues. V shed 3 bases and J 0 bases; nucleotides not matched to a gene: 10. CDR1 and CDR2 (germline): WNHNN, SYGVQD (reference sequence). Here the CDR3 DNA reads TGCGCCAGCAGTGACAGGATAGCGGGAGGGTTAAGCTCCTACAATGAGCAGTTCTTC. It specifies CASSDRIAGGLSSYNEQFF.

The chain has TRBV7-7 and TRBJ2-2, with no clear D. The CDR3 has 12 amino acids. V dropped 6 bases and J dropped 7 bases, with 9 bases sitting between them. CDR1 SSHAT and CDR2 FNYEAQ come from the germline V gene (reference sequence). The CDR3 region is CASSHEVGELFF. The CDR3 DNA sequence: TGTGCCAGCAGTCATGAGGTCGGGGAGCTGTTTTTT.

This chain joins TRBV28 and TRBJ2-1, with 11 bases fitting TRBD2. V lost 6 bases, J lost 6 bases, and 7 bases stayed unmatched. The CDR3 has 15 residues. CDR1 is MDHEN and CDR2 is SYDVKM in the germline V gene. CDR3 residues: CASSGGLAALNEQFF. The CDR3 bases are TGTGCCAGCAGCGGGGGACTAGCGGCTCTCAATGAGCAGTTCTTC.

In its sample, this clone was seen once. The J gene is TRBJ2-2, the V gene TRBV5-1, with 7 bases aligning to TRBD2. After removal of 5 bases from V and 4 bases from J, the junction contained 8 bases not matched to a gene. The CDR3 is made up of 15 amino acids. CDR1 and CDR2 from the germline V gene are SGHRS and YFSETQ. CDR3 in DNA: TGCGCCAGCAGACTTTCTAGCGGCATCACCGGGGAGCTGTTTTTT. Translated, it gives CASRLSSGITGELFF.

The chain couples TRBV7-8 to TRBJ1-4, with D possibly matching TRBD1 (6 bases). CDR1 and CDR2 (germline): SGHVS, FQNEAQ. The CDR3 extends over 13 amino acids. Trimming took off 5 bases at V and 16 bases at J, with 20 bases between the two ends. In DNA, the CDR3 is TGTGCCAGCAGCGCAAAAACAGGGAAGTCTCAGTTTTTT. It codes for CASSAKTGKSQFF.

The chain joins TRBV5-5 to TRBJ1-1; no reliable D call. Trimming left V 0 bases short and J 4 bases short, with 16 bases between. Germline V CDR1 and CDR2: SGHKS, YYEKEE (reference sequence). The length of the CDR3 is 16 residues. The CDR3 is CASSLALSAEGTEAFF. DNA for the CDR3: TGTGCCAGCAGCTTGGCCTTGTCGGCGGAGGGCACTGAAGCTTTCTTT.

The chain uses TRBV19 and TRBJ1-4; D gene unclear. V lost 9 bases, J lost 5 bases, and 19 bases lay in between. CDR1 and CDR2 (germline): LNHDA, SQIVND (reference sequence). The CDR3 covers 15 residues. The CDR3 region has the DNA TGTGCCAGCCGCCGGCGGGCAGGAGACAATGAAAAACTGTTTTTT. Its protein is CASRRRAGDNEKLFF.